Listed below are T cell receptor beta chains from one sample, sequenced in a study of PD-1 blockade in mismatch repair-deficient tumors. The protocol was immunoSEQ multiplex PCR, while the TCRdb copy is restricted to in-frame clones and leaves out a portion. The sample has 80,000 to 130,000 clones, 70% to 85% seen once. The starting material was peripheral blood, obtained approximately 35 weeks after starting pembrolizumab. The origin of the receptors is an adult with mismatch repair-deficient cancer. Both conserved end residues are part of each CDR3. The D gene is left open where the match is weak. Clone size is not always given. Where it is, it says once, few, many or a class for expanded clones.

cdr3_aa	cdr3_nt	clone_size	j_call	d_call	v_call
CASSPPRKLFNNEQFF	TGTGCCAGCTCACCACCCCGGAAGCTGTTTAACAATGAGCAGTTCTTC	-	TRBJ2-1	-	TRBV18
CASSPTGDTEAFF	TGTGCCAGCAGTCCTACAGGGGACACTGAAGCTTTCTTT	few	TRBJ1-1	TRBD1	TRBV6-4
CAGDSSTDTQYF	TGTGCCGGGGACTCAAGCACAGATACGCAGTATTTT	once	TRBJ2-3	-	TRBV5-8
CASSPRTILRGETEAFF	TGCGCCAGCAGCCCGAGAACCATTCTCAGGGGTGAGACTGAAGCTTTCTTT	-	TRBJ1-1	-	TRBV4-1
CASSQGINRAGELFF	TGCGCCAGCAGCCAAGGGATCAACAGGGCCGGGGAGCTGTTTTTT	-	TRBJ2-2	-	TRBV4-1
CASSGLGLAVGYTF	TGTGCCAGCAGCGGACTTGGGTTGGCCGTTGGCTACACCTTC	-	TRBJ1-2	-	TRBV9
CASSRGDRGSRTEAFF	TGTGCCAGCTCCCGGGGGGACAGGGGATCTCGAACTGAAGCTTTCTTT	-	TRBJ1-1	TRBD1	TRBV18
CASSKPRGDQPQHF	TGTGCCAGTAGCAAACCCCGTGGGGATCAGCCCCAGCATTTT	-	TRBJ1-5	-	TRBV19
CASSLGGLTGDTEAFF	TGTGCCAGCAGCTTAGGGGGCTTAACAGGGGACACTGAAGCTTTCTTT	-	TRBJ1-1	TRBD1	TRBV13
CASSPRGNTEAFF	TGTGCCAGCAGCCCACGGGGTAACACTGAAGCTTTCTTT	-	TRBJ1-1	-	TRBV14
CASSLTLVGVETQYF	TGTGCCAGCAGCTTAACCTTGGTCGGAGTCGAGACCCAGTACTTC	-	TRBJ2-5	-	TRBV13
CASSSPGQGAYNEQFF	TGTGCCAGCAGCTCACCCGGACAGGGGGCTTACAATGAGCAGTTCTTC	-	TRBJ2-1	TRBD1	TRBV7-8
CASSASPYEQYF	TGTGCCAGCAGTGCCAGTCCCTACGAGCAGTACTTC	-	TRBJ2-7	-	TRBV6-1
CASTTGGNQPQHF	TGTGCCAGCACGACGGGGGGGAATCAGCCCCAGCATTTT	-	TRBJ1-5	-	TRBV6-1
CASSLWLGPDTQYF	TGTGCCAGCAGTTTATGGCTAGGGCCAGATACGCAGTATTTT	-	TRBJ2-3	-	TRBV28
CASQFSSLAGDTYEQYF	TGTGCCAGCCAATTTTCCTCCCTAGCGGGAGATACCTACGAGCAGTACTTC	-	TRBJ2-7	TRBD2	TRBV19
CASRWKSNTGELFF	TGTGCCAGCAGGTGGAAATCGAACACCGGGGAGCTGTTTTTT	-	TRBJ2-2	-	TRBV6-5
CASSLNRPDSTDTQYF	TGTGCCAGCAGTTTGAACAGACCAGATAGCACAGATACGCAGTATTTT	-	TRBJ2-3	-	TRBV28
CAIGLAGGNEQFF	TGTGCCATAGGACTAGCGGGCGGAAATGAGCAGTTCTTC	-	TRBJ2-1	TRBD2	TRBV10-3
CASSLGLPNTGELFF	TGTGCCAGCAGCCTGGGACTACCGAACACCGGGGAGCTGTTTTTT	-	TRBJ2-2	TRBD2	TRBV7-9
CASSLPVQETQYF	TGTGCCAGCAGTTTACCCGTTCAAGAGACCCAGTACTTC	-	TRBJ2-5	-	TRBV28
CASSQGLASYNEQFF	TGTGCCAGCTCACAAGGACTAGCCTCCTACAATGAGCAGTTCTTC	once	TRBJ2-1	TRBD2	TRBV18
CASSYSQDSNQPQHF	TGTGCCAGCAGTTACTCACAGGATAGCAATCAGCCCCAGCATTTT	-	TRBJ1-5	-	TRBV6-5
CASSLGERSAGGNQPQHF	TGTGCCAGCAGCTTAGGGGAGAGATCGGCGGGAGGCAATCAGCCCCAGCATTTT	few	TRBJ1-5	-	TRBV11-3
CASSWGQLNTEAFF	TGTGCCAGCAGCTGGGGACAGCTGAACACTGAAGCTTTCTTT	-	TRBJ1-1	TRBD1	TRBV7-9
CATDRAEAGELFF	TGCGCCACAGACAGGGCGGAGGCCGGGGAGCTGTTTTTT	few	TRBJ2-2	TRBD1	TRBV10-1
CASTGQPYEQYF	TGTGCCAGCACTGGACAGCCCTACGAGCAGTACTTC	-	TRBJ2-7	-	TRBV6-1
CATSRDRGLGQPQHF	TGTGCCACCAGCAGAGACAGGGGGCTTGGTCAGCCCCAGCATTTT	once	TRBJ1-5	TRBD1	TRBV15
CASSLEAGADTEAFF	TGTGCCAGCAGCTTGGAAGCAGGGGCGGACACTGAAGCTTTCTTT	-	TRBJ1-1	-	TRBV11-3